The rows below give T cell receptor beta chains drawn from one sample of a study of blood T cells in healthy people across ages. TCRdb re-derived calls from the 5' RACE reads in MiXCR, one entry per CDR3 protein. The table has around 1,900,000 distinct CDR3 sequences, about two fifths seen once. Sequencing used blood. The source of these receptors is a human donor in good health. The CDR3 runs from the conserved cysteine through the conserved F or W. D genes are given only for firm matches. Clone size, where shown, is once, few, many, or a class for clones that have expanded.

D gene | J gene | clone size | V gene | CDR3 protein | CDR3 DNA
TRBD1 | TRBJ2-5 | few | TRBV28 | CASSPTGSRETQYF | TGTGCCAGCAGTCCGACAGGGTCAAGGGAGACCCAGTACTTC
. | TRBJ2-1 | . | TRBV27 | CASSPNIHNEQFF | TGTGCCAGCAGTCCGAACATCCACAATGAGCAGTTCTTC
TRBD2 | TRBJ2-1 | . | TRBV4-2 | CASSQDSGGASTGEQFF | TGTGCCAGCAGCCAAGATAGCGGGGGGGCCTCTACCGGCGAGCAGTTCTTC
. | TRBJ2-7 | few | TRBV4-3 | CASSQDPDSFYEQYF | TGCGCCAGCAGCCAAGACCCGGACAGCTTTTACGAGCAGTACTTC
. | TRBJ2-3 | . | TRBV20-1 | CSARDLVRVGVTDTQYF | TGCAGTGCTAGAGATCTTGTCCGGGTAGGAGTCACAGATACGCAGTATTTT
TRBD1 | TRBJ1-1 | few | TRBV9 | CASSADRGNTEAFF | TGTGCCAGCAGCGCAGACAGGGGAAACACTGAAGCTTTCTTT
. | TRBJ1-2 | . | TRBV7-2 | CASNPTRGSSYGYTF | TGTGCCAGCAACCCAACTCGGGGCAGCTCGTATGGCTACACCTTC
. | TRBJ2-1 | . | TRBV7-2 | CASRGGGRSYNEQFF | TGTGCCAGCAGGGGGGGGGGCCGATCCTACAATGAGCAGTTCTTC
TRBD1 | TRBJ2-7 | . | TRBV20-1 | CSARDRRQGAYEQYF | TGCAGTGCTAGAGATCGTCGGCAGGGGGCCTACGAGCAGTACTTC
. | TRBJ2-3 | few | TRBV29-1 | CSAVGLSTDTQYF | TGCAGCGCCGTGGGATTAAGCACAGATACGCAGTATTTT
TRBD2 | TRBJ2-1 | few | TRBV7-9 | CASSPMSGGSYNEQFF | TGTGCCAGCAGCCCGATGAGCGGGGGCTCCTACAATGAGCAGTTCTTC
TRBD1 | TRBJ1-5 | . | TRBV19 | CASSGTDRGFRQPQHF | TGTGCCAGTAGTGGGACCGACAGGGGGTTTCGACAGCCCCAGCATTTT
TRBD1 | TRBJ1-5 | . | TRBV29-1 | CSVGQGADQPQHF | TGCAGCGTGGGCCAGGGGGCAGATCAGCCCCAGCATTTT
. | TRBJ2-7 | few | TRBV7-2 | CASSLGQVLIYEQYF | TGTGCCAGCAGCTTAGGACAGGTACTTATCTACGAGCAGTACTTC
TRBD1 | TRBJ1-1 | . | TRBV2 | CASRPINLRQGLDAFF | TGTGCCAGCAGGCCGATTAACCTCAGACAGGGATTAGACGCTTTCTTT
. | TRBJ2-7 | . | TRBV29-1 | CSVEGDGYEQYF | TGCAGCGTTGAAGGGGACGGATACGAGCAGTACTTC
. | TRBJ1-4 | . | TRBV15 | CATSRGGADEKLFF | TGTGCCACCAGCAGGGGGGGGGCAGATGAAAAACTGTTTTTT
TRBD1 | TRBJ1-2 | . | TRBV7-9 | CASSSPQTGIYGHTF | TGTGCCAGCAGCTCCCCCCAGACAGGGATCTATGGCCACACCTTC
. | TRBJ1-1 | few | TRBV13 | CASSARDTEAFF | TGTGCCAGCAGCGCCCGGGACACTGAAGCTTTCTTT
TRBD1 | TRBJ2-6 | once | TRBV7-2 | CASSKGTGGTGANVLTF | TGTGCCAGCAGTAAAGGGACAGGGGGCACTGGGGCCAACGTCCTGACTTTC
TRBD1 | TRBJ2-1 | once | TRBV7-2 | CASSIGGGTGNEQFF | TGTGCCAGCAGCATAGGGGGCGGGACAGGTAATGAGCAGTTCTTC
TRBD2 | TRBJ2-5 | . | TRBV25-1 | CASSEFAGRGKETQYF | TGTGCCAGCAGTGAATTCGCCGGGAGGGGAAAAGAGACCCAGTACTTC
TRBD1 | TRBJ1-3 | . | TRBV27 | CASSLRGTGFGNTIYF | TGTGCCAGCAGTTTAAGGGGGACAGGGTTTGGAAACACCATATATTTT
TRBD2 | TRBJ2-1 | . | TRBV20-1 | CSALRTSGVNEQFF | TGCAGTGCCCTAAGGACTAGCGGGGTTAATGAGCAGTTCTTC
TRBD2 | TRBJ2-1 | many | TRBV4-1 | CASSQDAGGLNEQFF | TGCGCCAGCAGCCAAGATGCGGGGGGGCTTAATGAGCAGTTCTTC
. | TRBJ2-2 | few | TRBV6-5 | CASSYTTPATGELFF | TGTGCCAGCAGTTACACGACGCCAGCCACCGGGGAGCTGTTTTTT
TRBD1 | TRBJ2-1 | . | TRBV4-3 | CASSQLTGDNEQFF | TGCGCCAGCAGCCAATTGACAGGGGATAATGAGCAGTTCTTC
TRBD1 | TRBJ1-4 | . | TRBV5-5 | CASTQLGQGEKLFF | TGTGCCAGCACCCAACTAGGACAGGGGGAAAAACTGTTTTTT
. | TRBJ2-5 | . | TRBV15 | CATSPGVETQYF | TGTGCCACCAGCCCGGGGGTGGAGACCCAGTACTTC
. | TRBJ2-7 | . | TRBV20-1 | CSAQRVAVPHEQYF | TGCAGTGCTCAGAGGGTAGCGGTCCCCCACGAGCAGTACTTC
. | TRBJ2-5 | few | TRBV29-1 | CSFGVSQGLGETQYF | TGCAGCTTTGGAGTCTCCCAGGGGCTAGGGGAGACCCAGTACTTC
TRBD1 | TRBJ1-6 | few | TRBV28 | CASRPRQGWNSPLHF | TGTGCCAGCAGGCCGAGACAGGGGTGGAATTCACCCCTCCACTTT
. | TRBJ1-2 | . | TRBV29-1 | CGVGRGSAYGYTF | TGCGGCGTGGGGCGGGGCTCAGCCTATGGCTACACCTTC
. | TRBJ2-3 | . | TRBV7-2 | CASSYRWVPDTQYF | TGTGCCAGCAGCTATCGGTGGGTTCCAGATACGCAGTATTTT